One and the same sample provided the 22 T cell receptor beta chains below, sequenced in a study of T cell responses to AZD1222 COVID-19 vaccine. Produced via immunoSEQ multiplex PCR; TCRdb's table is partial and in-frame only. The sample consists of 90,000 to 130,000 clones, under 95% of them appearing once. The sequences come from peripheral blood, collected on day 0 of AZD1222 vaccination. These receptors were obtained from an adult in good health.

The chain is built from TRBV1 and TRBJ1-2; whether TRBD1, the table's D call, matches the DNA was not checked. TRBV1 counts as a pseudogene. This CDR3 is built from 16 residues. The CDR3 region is CTSSQPLQGAGYGYTF. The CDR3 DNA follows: TGCACCAGCAGCCAACCCCTCCAGGGGGCCGGCTATGGCTACACCTTC.

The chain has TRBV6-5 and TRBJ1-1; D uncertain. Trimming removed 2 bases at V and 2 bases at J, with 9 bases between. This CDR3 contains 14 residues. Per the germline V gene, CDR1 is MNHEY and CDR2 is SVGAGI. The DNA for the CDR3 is TGTGCCAGCAGTTACGCCGGGAGCAACACTGAAGCTTTCTTT. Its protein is CASSYAGSNTEAFF.

CDR3 sequence (DNA): TGTGCCAGCAGTTTAGGGACAGGGGAGGGAGAGACCCAGTACTTC. Protein sequence: CASSLGTGEGETQYF. This chain links TRBV27 with TRBJ2-5, with TRBD1 matching 10 bases. J lost 4 bases, V lost 2 bases, and 4 bases had no gene match. This CDR3 comprises 15 residues. Germline V gives CDR1 MNHEY, CDR2 SMNVEV (reference sequence).

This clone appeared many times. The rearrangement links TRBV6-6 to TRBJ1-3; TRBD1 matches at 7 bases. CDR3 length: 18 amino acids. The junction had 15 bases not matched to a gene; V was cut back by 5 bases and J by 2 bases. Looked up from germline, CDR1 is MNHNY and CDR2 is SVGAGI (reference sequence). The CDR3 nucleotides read TGTGCCAGCAGTCGAACACCCCCCGACAGGGAGGCTGGAAACACCATATATTTT. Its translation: CASSRTPPDREAGNTIYF.

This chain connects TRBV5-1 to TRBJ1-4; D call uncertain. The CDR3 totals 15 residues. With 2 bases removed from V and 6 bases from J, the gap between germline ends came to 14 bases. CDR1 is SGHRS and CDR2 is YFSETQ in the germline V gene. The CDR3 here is CASSFGPQQDEKLFF. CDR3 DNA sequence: TGCGCCAGCAGCTTCGGGCCCCAGCAGGATGAAAAACTGTTTTTT.

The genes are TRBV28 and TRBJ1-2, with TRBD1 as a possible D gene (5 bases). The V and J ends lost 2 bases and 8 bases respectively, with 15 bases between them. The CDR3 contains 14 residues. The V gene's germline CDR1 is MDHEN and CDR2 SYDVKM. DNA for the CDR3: TGTGCCAGCAGTTTACTCGACGGCGGGGGAGGCTACACCTTC. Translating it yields CASSLLDGGGGYTF.

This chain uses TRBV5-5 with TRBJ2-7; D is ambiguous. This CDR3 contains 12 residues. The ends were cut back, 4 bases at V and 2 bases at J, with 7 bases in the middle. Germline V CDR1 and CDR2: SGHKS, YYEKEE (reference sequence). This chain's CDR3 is CASSPKTYEQYF. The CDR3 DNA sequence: TGTGCCAGCAGCCCAAAAACCTACGAGCAGTACTTC.

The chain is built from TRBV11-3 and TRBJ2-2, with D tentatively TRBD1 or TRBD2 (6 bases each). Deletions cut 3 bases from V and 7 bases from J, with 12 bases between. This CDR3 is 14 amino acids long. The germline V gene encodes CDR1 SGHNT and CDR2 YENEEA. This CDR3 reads CASSLAGGYGELFF. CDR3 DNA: TGTGCCAGCAGCTTGGCCGGGGGCTACGGGGAGCTGTTTTTT. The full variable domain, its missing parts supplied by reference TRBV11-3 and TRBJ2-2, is EAGVVQSPRYKIIEKKQPVAFWCNPISGHNTLYWYLQNLGQGPELLIRYENEEAVDDSQLPKDRFSAERLKGVDSTLKIQPAELGDSAVYLCASSLAGGYGELFFGEGSRLTVL.

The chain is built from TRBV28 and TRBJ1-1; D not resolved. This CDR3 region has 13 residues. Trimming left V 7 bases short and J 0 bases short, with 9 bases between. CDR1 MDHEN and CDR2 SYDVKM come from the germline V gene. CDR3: CASISGMNTEAFF. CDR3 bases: TGTGCCAGCATATCTGGGATGAACACTGAAGCTTTCTTT.

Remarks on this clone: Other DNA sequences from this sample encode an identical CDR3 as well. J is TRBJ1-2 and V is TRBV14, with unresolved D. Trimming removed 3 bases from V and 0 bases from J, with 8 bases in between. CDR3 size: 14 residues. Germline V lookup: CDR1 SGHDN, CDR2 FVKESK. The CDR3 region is CASSQGVANYGYTF. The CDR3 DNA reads TGTGCCAGCAGCCAGGGTGTCGCTAACTATGGCTACACCTTC. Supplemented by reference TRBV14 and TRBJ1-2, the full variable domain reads EAGVTQFPSHSVIEKGQTVTLRCDPISGHDNLYWYRRVMGKEIKFLLHFVKESKQDESGMPNNRFLAERTGGTYSTLKVQPAELEDSGVYFCASSQGVANYGYTFGSGTRLTVV.

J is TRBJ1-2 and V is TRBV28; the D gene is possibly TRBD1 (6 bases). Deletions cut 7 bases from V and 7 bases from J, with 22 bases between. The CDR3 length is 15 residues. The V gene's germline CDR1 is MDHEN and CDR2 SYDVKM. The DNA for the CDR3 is TGTGCCAGCACCAGAATAGGGGGGGAGGTCTCTGGCTACACCTTC. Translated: CASTRIGGEVSGYTF.

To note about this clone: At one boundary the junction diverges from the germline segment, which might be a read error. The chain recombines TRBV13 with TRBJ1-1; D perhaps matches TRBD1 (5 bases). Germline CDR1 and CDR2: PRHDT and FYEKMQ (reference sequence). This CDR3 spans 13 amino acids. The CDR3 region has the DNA TGTGCCACCAGCACCCAGGGTATCACTGAAGCTTTCTTT. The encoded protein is CATSTQGITEAFF.

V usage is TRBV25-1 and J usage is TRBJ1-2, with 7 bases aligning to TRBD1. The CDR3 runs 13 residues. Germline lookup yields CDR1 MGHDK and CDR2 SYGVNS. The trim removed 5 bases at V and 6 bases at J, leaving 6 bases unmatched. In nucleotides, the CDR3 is TGTGCCAGCAGTTTCAGGGGGACGGATGGCTACACCTTC. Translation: CASSFRGTDGYTF.

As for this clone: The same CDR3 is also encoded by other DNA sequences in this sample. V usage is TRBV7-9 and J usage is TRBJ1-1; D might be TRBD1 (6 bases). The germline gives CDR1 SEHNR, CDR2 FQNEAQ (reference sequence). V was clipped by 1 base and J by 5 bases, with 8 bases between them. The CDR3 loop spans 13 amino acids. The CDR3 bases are TGTGCCAGCAGCTTAGATCAGGGGACTGAAGCTTTCTTT. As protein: CASSLDQGTEAFF.

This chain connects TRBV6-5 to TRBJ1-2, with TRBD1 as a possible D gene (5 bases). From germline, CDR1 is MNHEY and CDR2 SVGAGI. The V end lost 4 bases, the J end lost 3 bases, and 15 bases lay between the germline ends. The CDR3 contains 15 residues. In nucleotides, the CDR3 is TGTGCCAGCAGTTCCCCCCCAGGAGGGGACTATGGCTACACCTTC. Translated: CASSSPPGGDYGYTF.

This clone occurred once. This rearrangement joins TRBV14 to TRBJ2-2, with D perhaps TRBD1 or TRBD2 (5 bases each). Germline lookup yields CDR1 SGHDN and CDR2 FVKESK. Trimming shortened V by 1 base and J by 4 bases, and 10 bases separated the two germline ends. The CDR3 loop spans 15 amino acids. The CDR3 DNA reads TGTGCCAGCAGCCAAGCGGGGACGGGCACCGGGGAGCTGTTTTTT. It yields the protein CASSQAGTGTGELFF.

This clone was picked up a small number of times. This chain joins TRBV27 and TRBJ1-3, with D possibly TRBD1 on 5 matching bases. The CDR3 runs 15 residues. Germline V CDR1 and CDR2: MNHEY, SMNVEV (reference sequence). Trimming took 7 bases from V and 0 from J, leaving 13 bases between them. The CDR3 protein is CASTPQDTSGNTIYF. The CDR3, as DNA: TGTGCCAGCACTCCCCAGGACACCTCTGGAAACACCATATATTTT.

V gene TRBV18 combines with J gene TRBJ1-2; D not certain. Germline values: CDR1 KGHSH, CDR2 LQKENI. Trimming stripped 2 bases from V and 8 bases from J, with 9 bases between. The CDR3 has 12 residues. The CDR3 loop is CASSPFSEGYTF. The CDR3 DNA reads TGTGCCAGCTCACCATTCTCAGAAGGCTACACCTTC.

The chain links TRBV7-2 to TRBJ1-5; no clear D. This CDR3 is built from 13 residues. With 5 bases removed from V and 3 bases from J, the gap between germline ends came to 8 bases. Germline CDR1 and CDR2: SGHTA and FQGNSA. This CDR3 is CASSLGLNQPQHF. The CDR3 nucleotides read TGTGCCAGCAGCCTCGGACTCAATCAGCCCCAGCATTTT.

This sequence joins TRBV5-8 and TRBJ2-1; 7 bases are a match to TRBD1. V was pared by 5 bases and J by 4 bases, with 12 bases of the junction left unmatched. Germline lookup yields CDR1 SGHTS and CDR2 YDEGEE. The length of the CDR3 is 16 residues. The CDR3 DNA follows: TGTGCCAGCAGGCGAGAAGAGGGGGCAGAGTACAATGAGCAGTTCTTC. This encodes CASRREEGAEYNEQFF. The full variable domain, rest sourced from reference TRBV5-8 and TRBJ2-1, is EAGVTQSPTHLIKTRGQQATLRCSPISGHTSVYWYQQALGLGLQFLLWYDEGEERNRGNFPPRFSGRQFPNYSSELNVNALELEDSALYLCASRREEGAEYNEQFFGPGTRLTVL.

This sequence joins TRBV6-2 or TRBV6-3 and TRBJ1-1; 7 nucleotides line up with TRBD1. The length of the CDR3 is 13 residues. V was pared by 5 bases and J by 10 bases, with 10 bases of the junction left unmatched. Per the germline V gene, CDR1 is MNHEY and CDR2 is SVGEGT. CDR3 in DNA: TGTGCCAGCAGTCGGACGGTAGCAGGGGGAGCTTTCTTT. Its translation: CASSRTVAGGAFF.

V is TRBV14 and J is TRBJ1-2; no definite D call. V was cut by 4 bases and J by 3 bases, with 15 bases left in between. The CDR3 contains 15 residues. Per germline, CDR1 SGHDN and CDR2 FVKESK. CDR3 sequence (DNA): TGTGCCAGCAGCCTCTATAAGTCGGGGTACTATGGCTACACCTTC. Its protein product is CASSLYKSGYYGYTF.